The clone carrying this T cell receptor beta chain appeared a single time. The target antigen is unknown. This entry comes from a study of shared clonotypes between healthy human individuals. Study-wide findings and caveats: The expectation was that sequencing depth would affect clonotype sharing among donors.

In the naive CD8 group, cells lacked CD45RO and were positively selected for CCR7, so terminally differentiated effector memory CD45RA+ cells were left out. The V and J ends lost 5 bases and 5 bases respectively, with 8 bases between them. This CDR3 comprises 12 residues. Per the germline V gene, CDR1 is MDHEN and CDR2 is SYDVKM. The table came from immunoSEQ multiplex PCR; TCRdb's copy has only in-frame clones and leaves some out. Among around 2,000,000 clones listed, just under 95% were seen once. This clonotype was sampled from a man between 18 and 35 years old in good health. This rearrangement joins TRBV28 to TRBJ2-3; D tentatively fits TRBD1 or TRBD2 (5 bases each). The sequenced sample consisted of naive CD8+ T cells sorted from blood. CDR3 sequence reads: CASSVGVDTQYF. Here the CDR3 DNA reads TGTGCCAGCAGTGTGGGGGTAGATACGCAGTATTTT.